This TCR beta chain stems from a study of CD8 T cells in ankylosing spondylitis. Overall study results and limits: Clones linked to the disease showed a CD8+ phenotype. They occurred at relatively low frequencies in peripheral blood. Earlier literature documents some of the motif variants in reactive arthritis synovial fluid and blood. According to the report, clones linked to the disease were significantly enriched in matched synovial fluid samples taken from ankylosing spondylitis patients. Seemingly distinctive of ankylosing spondylitis blood was a TCR beta motif formed by eight highly homologous variants.

In this sample, this clonotype turned up many times. Its specificity is not known. Making use of molecular barcodes, quantitative 5'-RACE generated TCR beta libraries. Each CDR3 protein is one row after TCRdb ran MiXCR on the 5' RACE reads. In the table there are approximately 520,000 distinct CDR3 sequences, approximately 5% of which are singletons. V lost 6 bases and J lost 5, with 13 bases in between. The CDR3 runs to 14 residues. Sequencing was performed on blood, either unsorted or a sorted T cell fraction (not recorded which). The V and J genes are TRBV12-3 or TRBV12-4 and TRBJ1-4; D call uncertain. This TCR was sampled from a male donor with ankylosing spondylitis. The CDR3 nucleotides are TGTGCCAGCAGGCCCAGGTCCCGGAATGAAAAACTGTTTTTT. Translating it yields CASRPRSRNEKLFF.